These 9 T cell receptor beta chains were all obtained from the same sample, sequenced in a study of OX40 agonist ivuxolimab in advanced cancers. Sequencing used immunoSEQ multiplex PCR; TCRdb keeps in-frame clones, though not all of them. The sample gives some 83,000 clones, under 95% of which show up once; 8.4% is in the top ten. Sequenced here: CD4+ or CD8+ T cells sorted from blood, sampled in a trial of the OX40 agonist ivuxolimab. Receptors were obtained from an adult with an advanced solid tumor such as melanoma, head and neck, liver or kidney cancer.

The J gene is TRBJ2-1, the V gene TRBV9, with D perhaps given as TRBD1 or TRBD2 (5 bases each). CDR1 SGDLS and CDR2 YYNGEE come from the germline V gene. V was shortened by 3 bases and J by 8 bases, with 6 bases between the two germline ends. This CDR3 region has 11 residues. The CDR3 DNA sequence: TGTGCCAGCAGCGGGGGGTATGAGCAGTTCTTC. Amino acid sequence: CASSGGYEQFF.

This sequence joins TRBV4-2 and TRBJ1-6; D not resolved. V lost 1 base, J lost 14 bases, and 18 bases lay in between. The CDR3 contains 15 residues. Germline lookup yields CDR1 LGHNA and CDR2 YNFKEQ. CDR3 sequence: CASSQVVSEASSLHF. The CDR3 nucleotides are TGTGCCAGCAGCCAAGTCGTCAGCGAAGCGTCGTCCCTCCACTTT.

The chain joins TRBV28 to TRBJ1-6; TRBD1 might be the D (5 bases). The CDR3 contains 17 residues. Trimming removed 3 bases at V and 8 bases at J, with 20 bases between. Germline V gene data show CDR1 as MDHEN and CDR2 as SYDVKM. The CDR3 nucleotides read TGTGCCAGCAGTTTTCATCCGGGGCCCGGATATCATTCACCCCTCCACTTT. Translated, it gives CASSFHPGPGYHSPLHF.

The chain is built from TRBV6-6 and TRBJ2-7, with 11 bases aligning to TRBD2. Germline CDR1 is MNHNY and CDR2 is SVGAGI (reference sequence). J gave up 2 bases and V 6 bases, and 3 bases lay outside the gene matches. The CDR3 contains 14 residues. DNA for the CDR3: TGTGCCAGCAGACCACTAGCGGGGGCCTACGAGCAGTACTTC. This sequence encodes CASRPLAGAYEQYF.

The chain has TRBV19 and TRBJ1-1; D remains ambiguous. This CDR3 contains 13 residues. Trimming took off 3 bases at V and 2 bases at J, with 7 bases between the two ends. Germline V gene sequence: CDR1 LNHDA, CDR2 SQIVND (reference sequence). The CDR3 DNA is TGTGCCAGTAGTATGGTATTTAACACTGAAGCTTTCTTT. Its protein product is CASSMVFNTEAFF.

The chain carries TRBV2 and TRBJ2-2, with no clear D. The CDR3 extends over 14 amino acids. V gave up 3 bases and J gave up 0 bases, with 5 bases separating them. Germline assignment: CDR1 SNHLY and CDR2 FYNNEI. Written as DNA, the CDR3 is TGTGCCAGCAGTGATTTTGCGAACACCGGGGAGCTGTTTTTT. As protein: CASSDFANTGELFF. Full variable domain (remainder filled in from reference TRBV2 and TRBJ2-2): EPEVTQTPSHQVTQMGQEVILRCVPISNHLYFYWYRQILGQKVEFLVSFYNNEISEKSEIFDDQFSVERPDGSNFTLKIRSTKLEDSAMYFCASSDFANTGELFFGEGSRLTVL.

The chain joins TRBV6-5 to TRBJ1-5, with a weak D call TRBD1 (6 bases). Germline V gene data show CDR1 as MNHEY and CDR2 as SVGAGI. The CDR3 totals 15 residues. V gave up 8 bases and J gave up 1 base, with 15 bases separating them. The CDR3 reads CASSWGAGSNQPQHF. The CDR3 DNA reads as TGTGCCAGCTCTTGGGGGGCAGGCAGCAATCAGCCCCAGCATTTT.

V gene TRBV30 combines with J gene TRBJ1-2; D possibly corresponds to TRBD1 (6 bases). Germline V gene lookup returns CDR1 GTSNPN and CDR2 SVGIG (reference sequence). With 2 bases removed from V and 4 bases from J, the gap between germline ends came to 17 bases. The CDR3 has 15 residues. CDR3 sequence (DNA): TGTGCCTGGAGTAAATGGACAGCCCTGGTCTATGGCTACACCTTC. It codes for CAWSKWTALVYGYTF.

The gene calls are TRBV20-1 and TRBJ2-5, with D hard to call. The CDR3 consists of 11 residues. CDR1 and CDR2 from the germline V gene are DFQATT and SNEGSKA (reference sequence). Deletions cut 6 bases from V and 4 bases from J, with 9 bases between. The CDR3, as DNA: TGCAGTGCCGTACACGCAGAGACCCAGTACTTC. It specifies CSAVHAETQYF.